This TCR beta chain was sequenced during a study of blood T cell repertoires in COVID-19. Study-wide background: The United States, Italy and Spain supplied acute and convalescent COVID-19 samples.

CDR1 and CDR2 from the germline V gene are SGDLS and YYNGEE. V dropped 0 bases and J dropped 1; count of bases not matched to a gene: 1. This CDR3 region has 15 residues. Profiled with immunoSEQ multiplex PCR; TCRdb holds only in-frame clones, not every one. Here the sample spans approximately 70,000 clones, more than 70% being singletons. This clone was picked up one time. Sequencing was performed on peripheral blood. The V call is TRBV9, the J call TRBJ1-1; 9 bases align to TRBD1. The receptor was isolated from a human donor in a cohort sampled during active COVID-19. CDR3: CASSVVGQGNTEAFF. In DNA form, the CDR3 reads TGTGCCAGCAGCGTAGTGGGACAGGGGAACACTGAAGCTTTCTTT. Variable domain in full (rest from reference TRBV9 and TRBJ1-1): DSGVTQTPKHLITATGQRVTLRCSPRSGDLSVYWYQQSLDQGLQFLIQYYNGEERAKGNILERFSAQQFPDLHSELNLSSLELGDSALYFCASSVVGQGNTEAFFGQGTRLTVV.